This is a list of T cell receptor beta chains from one sample in a study of cytomegalovirus exposure and HLA in healthy donors. Clones were read by immunoSEQ multiplex PCR, and TCRdb kept only the in-frame ones, dropping some. The data show about 72,000 clones, 60% to 75% seen once. Specimen: PBMCs. The receptors derive from a man in his forties in good health and CMV-seropositive. Each CDR3 is given with its conserved first and last residue.

v_gene	j_gene	CDR3aa
TRBV5-8	TRBJ2-7	CASSVGTAPPRQYF
TRBV7-2	TRBJ2-3	CASSSWAAGADTDTQYF
TRBV30	TRBJ1-1	CASHWKGLWATEAFF
TRBV4-2	TRBJ1-5	CASSQDPTGGRQPQHF
TRBV9	TRBJ2-2	CASSLGGGTGELFF
TRBV6-1	TRBJ2-3	CASSVLGGGTDTQYF
TRBV2	TRBJ1-5	CASRLQGATSNQPQHF
TRBV9	TRBJ2-3	CASSTTAGTVTDTQYF
TRBV19	TRBJ2-7	CASSTEDSYEQYF
TRBV9	TRBJ2-3	CASSVAGDYSTDTQYF
TRBV5-6	-	CASSLVTGRGEQYF
TRBV14	TRBJ1-3	CASSQAGRGWNTIYF
TRBV30	TRBJ2-5	CACFGRGLQETQYF
TRBV11-3	TRBJ2-7	CASSQKEKTAYEQYF
TRBV5-4	TRBJ2-5	CARLQGGREETQYF
TRBV30	TRBJ2-1	CAWSVASSYNEQFF
TRBV12-5	TRBJ1-1	CASGLGAPTEAFF
TRBV29-1	TRBJ2-6	CSVVGAGANVLTF
TRBV7-3	TRBJ1-1	CASSFNRNTEAFF
TRBV28	TRBJ1-1	CASSFSPQVYAEAFF
TRBV5-1	TRBJ2-3	CASSLRVTSGDTQYF
TRBV5-1	TRBJ1-2	CASSPDGGYGYTF
TRBV7-9	TRBJ1-2	CASSPTGNYGYTF
TRBV15	TRBJ1-5	CATSRRAGTPNQPQHF